This entry is about one T cell receptor beta chain. The antigen is not known. Measured with immunoSEQ multiplex PCR; TCRdb has only the in-frame clones, and not every one. This sample carries fewer than 90,000 clones, 94% of them seen once, and the ten largest clones take more than 0.15%. These data originate in a study of graft-versus-host responses after intestinal transplantation. The study, taken as a whole, reports: Present in recipient marrow, GvH clones included some that appeared first in ileum or blood.

The V gene's germline CDR1 is LNHDA and CDR2 SQIVND (reference sequence). The ends were cut back, 4 bases at V and 4 bases at J, with 7 bases in the middle. The CDR3 spans 12 residues. Sequenced here: unstimulated CD4+ T cells sorted from spleen or lymph node cells, sampled before transplant. This receptor was taken from a human donor who was the organ donor for an intestinal transplant. The rearrangement links TRBV19 to TRBJ1-2; D uncertain. The CDR3 is CASSRTVYGYTF. The CDR3 nucleotides are TGTGCCAGTAGTAGGACGGTCTATGGCTACACCTTC.